This record concerns one T cell receptor beta chain sequence. The CDR3 is made up of 14 amino acids. Germline-derived CDR1 and CDR2 are SGHRS and YFSETQ. The V end lost 2 bases, the J end lost 1 base, and 9 bases lay between the germline ends. This sample is drawn from a study of blood T cell repertoires in COVID-19. The authors' processing: Reference gene primer amplification gave nucleated cell count estimates. TCRdb keeps only in-frame clones here, not all; method: immunoSEQ multiplex PCR. V and J calls and clone size follow that table, whereas D and trimming were derived from the DNA. The table has approximately 170,000 clones, 80% to 85% seen once. Adults between roughly 18 and 90 years of age took part from fewer than 30 US areas. Clinical history reported by participants formed the basis on which cohorts were assigned. In Cohort 3, a recovered donor had either two negative PCRs, clearance, or symptom resolution.

This TCR came from a woman in her forties or fifties who had recovered from COVID-19. The material sequenced was PBMCs or T cells enriched from blood (not recorded which). V and J are TRBV5-1 and TRBJ1-2; no clear D. The DNA of the CDR3 is TGCGCCAGCAGCTTCTTCCCGGGTAACTATGGCTACACCTTC. The encoded protein is CASSFFPGNYGYTF.